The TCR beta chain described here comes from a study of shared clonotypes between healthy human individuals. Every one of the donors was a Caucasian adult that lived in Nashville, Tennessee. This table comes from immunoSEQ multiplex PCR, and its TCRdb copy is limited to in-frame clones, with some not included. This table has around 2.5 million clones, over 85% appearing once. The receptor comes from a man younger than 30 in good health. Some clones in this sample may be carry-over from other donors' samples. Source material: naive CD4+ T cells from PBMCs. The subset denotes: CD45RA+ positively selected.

CDR3 residues: CATSRGAGSGATDTQYF. CDR3 in DNA: TGTGCCACCAGCAGAGGAGCGGGTTCAGGGGCCACAGATACGCAGTATTTT. The chain is built from TRBV15 and TRBJ2-3; D tentatively reads TRBD1 or TRBD2 (6 bases each). Germline CDR1 is LNHNV and CDR2 is YYDKDF (reference sequence). The CDR3 totals 17 residues. Trimming removed 1 base at V and 2 bases at J, with 16 bases between.